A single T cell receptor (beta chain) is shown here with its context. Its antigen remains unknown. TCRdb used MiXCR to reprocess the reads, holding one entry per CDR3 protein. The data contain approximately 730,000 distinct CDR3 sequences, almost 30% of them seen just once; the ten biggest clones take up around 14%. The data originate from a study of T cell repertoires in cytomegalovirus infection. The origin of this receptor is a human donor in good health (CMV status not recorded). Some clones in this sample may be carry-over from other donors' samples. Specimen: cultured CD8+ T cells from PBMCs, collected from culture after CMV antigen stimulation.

This CDR3 reads CASSFLIRNEQFF. CDR3 sequence (DNA): TGTGCCAGCAGTTTCCTGATACGGAATGAGCAGTTCTTC. The chain recombines TRBV12-3 or TRBV12-4 with TRBJ2-1; D call uncertain. The V end lost 3 bases, the J end lost 7 bases, and 10 bases lay between the germline ends. CDR3 length equals 13 residues.